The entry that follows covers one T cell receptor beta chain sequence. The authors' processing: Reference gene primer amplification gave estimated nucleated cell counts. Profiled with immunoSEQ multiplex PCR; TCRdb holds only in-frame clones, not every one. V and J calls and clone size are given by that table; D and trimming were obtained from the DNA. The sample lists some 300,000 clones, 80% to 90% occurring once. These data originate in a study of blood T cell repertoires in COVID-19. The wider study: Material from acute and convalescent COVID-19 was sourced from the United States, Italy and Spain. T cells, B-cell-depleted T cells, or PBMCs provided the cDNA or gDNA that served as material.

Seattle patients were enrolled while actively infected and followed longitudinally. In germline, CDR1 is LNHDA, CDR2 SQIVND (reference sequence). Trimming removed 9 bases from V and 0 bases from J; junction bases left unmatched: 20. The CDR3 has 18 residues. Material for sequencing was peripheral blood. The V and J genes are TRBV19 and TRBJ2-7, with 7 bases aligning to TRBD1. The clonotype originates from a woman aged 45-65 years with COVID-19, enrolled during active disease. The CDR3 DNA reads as TGTGCCAGCCTCAAGGGGGCTGACATGCCGCGGAGCTCCTACGAGCAGTACTTC. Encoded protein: CASLKGADMPRSSYEQYF.